This T cell receptor beta chain was identified in a study of beta chain features in type 1 diabetes. Study-level points and caveats: Whether TCRB rearrangement is influenced by HLA type was left unresolved in this analysis. Fewer junction insertions and more nucleotide deletions appeared in type 1 diabetes patients.

This clone has at least ten counts. The antigen remains unidentified. From germline, CDR1 is KGHSH and CDR2 LQKENI. The CDR3 runs to 12 residues. V was cut by 8 bases and J by 0 bases, with 8 bases left in between. One heparinised blood draw, averaging roughly 120 mL, came from each donor. Isolated RNA was reverse transcribed in full, so expressed TCRB transcripts were sequenced. Naive, central memory and regulatory T cell samples averaged about 3.5 million reads. TCRdb's table, derived via immunoSEQ multiplex PCR, lists solely in-frame clones and lacks some. The table lists almost 350,000 clones, approximately 8% of them singletons, with 0.44% in the top ten.

This chain joins TRBV18 and TRBJ2-7; TRBD1 is a possible D gene (5 bases). The source of this sequence is a woman aged 18-29 years in good health. Sequencing input: central memory CD4+ T cells from blood. CDR3 nucleotides: TGTGCCAGCCGACAGAGCTCCTACGAGCAGTACTTC. Its protein product is CASRQSSYEQYF.